The rows below give T cell receptor beta chains drawn from one sample of a study of blood T cell repertoires in COVID-19. Data came from immunoSEQ multiplex PCR; TCRdb stores just in-frame clones and leaves some out. Of approximately 200,000 clones detected, around 88% appear once; the ten largest clones hold more than 7.5%. Sequencing input: PBMCs or T cells enriched from blood (not recorded which). The receptors were gathered from a woman aged 30 to 39 who had recovered from COVID-19. CDR3s include the opening cysteine and the closing phenylalanine or tryptophan. A D gene is named only where the DNA matches it firmly. The size field is filled for only some rows; it gives once, few, many or a size class.

j_call: TRBJ2-1
d_call: TRBD2
v_call: TRBV9
clone_size: .
cdr3_nt: TGTGCCAGCACCCCCGGGAGTAGCGGGAGTCGCAATGAGCAGTTCTTC
cdr3_aa: CASTPGSSGSRNEQFF

j_call: TRBJ1-6
d_call: .
v_call: TRBV28
clone_size: .
cdr3_nt: TGTGCCAGCAGTTTATCGAGTGTCCCTAAGAATTCACCCCTCCACTTT
cdr3_aa: CASSLSSVPKNSPLHF

j_call: TRBJ2-5
d_call: TRBD2
v_call: TRBV28
clone_size: .
cdr3_nt: TGTGCCAGCAGTTTGGGACTAGCGGTCCGAGAGACCCAGTACTTC
cdr3_aa: CASSLGLAVRETQYF

j_call: TRBJ1-1
d_call: .
v_call: TRBV19
clone_size: .
cdr3_nt: TGTGCCAGTAGTATAGTAACAGACACTGAAGCTTTCTTT
cdr3_aa: CASSIVTDTEAFF

j_call: TRBJ1-3
d_call: .
v_call: TRBV19
clone_size: .
cdr3_nt: TGTGCCAGTAGTACCGTGGGGGGATCTGGAAACACCATATATTTT
cdr3_aa: CASSTVGGSGNTIYF

j_call: TRBJ2-2
d_call: TRBD2
v_call: TRBV7-6
clone_size: .
cdr3_nt: TGTGCCAGCAGCTACGGACTAGCGGGAGGATTGAACACCGGGGAGCTGTTTTTT
cdr3_aa: CASSYGLAGGLNTGELFF

j_call: TRBJ1-5
d_call: .
v_call: TRBV6-1
clone_size: .
cdr3_nt: TGTGCCAGCAGTGAGATACCGCTCCCAGGGCAGCCCCAGCATTTT
cdr3_aa: CASSEIPLPGQPQHF

j_call: TRBJ2-7
d_call: TRBD2
v_call: TRBV5-1
clone_size: .
cdr3_nt: TGCGCCAGCAGCCGCGCGACTAGCGGTTACGAGCAGTACTTC
cdr3_aa: CASSRATSGYEQYF

j_call: TRBJ2-7
d_call: TRBD2
v_call: TRBV28
clone_size: .
cdr3_nt: TGTGCCAGCAGTTCCGCCTTAGCGGGAGGGCCAAATTCCAAGCAGTACTTC
cdr3_aa: CASSSALAGGPNSKQYF

j_call: TRBJ2-2
d_call: TRBD2
v_call: TRBV27
clone_size: .
cdr3_nt: TGTGCCAGCAGTTTCACTAGCGGCCAAGGGGGCACCGGGGAGCTGTTTTTT
cdr3_aa: CASSFTSGQGGTGELFF

j_call: TRBJ2-5
d_call: .
v_call: TRBV7-6
clone_size: few
cdr3_nt: TGTGCCAGCAGGACTGCTGAGGAGACCCAGTACTTC
cdr3_aa: CASRTAEETQYF

j_call: TRBJ1-1
d_call: .
v_call: TRBV21-1
clone_size: .
cdr3_nt: TGTGCCAGCAGCAATGCGTATGGTCTTGGTACTGAAGCTTTCTTT
cdr3_aa: CASSNAYGLGTEAFF

j_call: TRBJ2-3
d_call: .
v_call: TRBV7-2
clone_size: .
cdr3_nt: TGTGCCAGCAGCTTAAAGGTTGGGCGTCCGCGCACAGATACGCAGTATTTT
cdr3_aa: CASSLKVGRPRTDTQYF

j_call: TRBJ1-5
d_call: .
v_call: TRBV2
clone_size: .
cdr3_nt: TGTGCCAGCAGTGATGTACAGATGGATAGCAATCAGCCCCAGCATTTT
cdr3_aa: CASSDVQMDSNQPQHF

j_call: TRBJ1-1
d_call: .
v_call: TRBV11-2
clone_size: .
cdr3_nt: TGTGCCAGCAGCTTAGTTAGGGGGTTTTTGAACACTGAAGCTTTCTTT
cdr3_aa: CASSLVRGFLNTEAFF